This T cell receptor beta chain appears in the sequencing data of a study of OX40 agonist ivuxolimab in advanced cancers. Study-wide findings and caveats: The authors did not determine the antigen specificity of the expanded peripheral T cells.

This CDR3 has 16 residues. As for this clone: Its specificity is unknown.

TCRdb's table, derived via immunoSEQ multiplex PCR, lists solely in-frame clones and lacks some. The table has tens of thousands of clones, around 85% seen once. This sequence originates from an adult with an advanced solid tumor such as melanoma, head and neck, liver or kidney cancer. Sequences were derived from CD4+ or CD8+ T cells sorted from blood, sampled in a trial of the OX40 agonist ivuxolimab. The J gene is TRBJ1-5, the V gene TRBV21-1; TRBD1 is taken as the D call from the table, unchecked against the DNA. TRBV21-1 is designated a pseudogene. CDR3 sequence (DNA): TGTGCCAGCAGCACACCGGGACAGGGGAGCAATCAGCCCCAGCATTTT. This sequence encodes CASSTPGQGSNQPQHF.